This T cell receptor (beta chain) was sequenced during a study of blood T cell repertoires in COVID-19. In this sample, this clone turned up a few times. Clones were read by immunoSEQ multiplex PCR, and TCRdb kept only the in-frame ones, dropping some. The sample includes over 120,000 clones, about 87% of them seen just once. Unmatched junction bases numbered 6, after V lost 3 bases and J lost 5 bases. The CDR3 totals 15 residues. Germline V gene sequence: CDR1 SGHTA, CDR2 FQGNSA. The TCR originated in a human donor in a cohort sampled during active COVID-19. The source material was peripheral blood. The rearrangement uses TRBV7-2 and TRBJ1-2, with TRBD1 identical over 10 bases. CDR3: CASSFRQGANYGYTF. The CDR3 DNA reads TGTGCCAGCAGCTTCAGACAGGGGGCAAATTATGGCTACACCTTC. The full variable domain, rest sourced from reference TRBV7-2 and TRBJ1-2, is GAGVSQSPSNKVTEKGKDVELRCDPISGHTALYWYRQSLGQGLEFLIYFQGNSAPDKSGLPSDRFSAERTGGSVSTLTIQRTQQEDSAVYLCASSFRQGANYGYTFGSGTRLTVV.